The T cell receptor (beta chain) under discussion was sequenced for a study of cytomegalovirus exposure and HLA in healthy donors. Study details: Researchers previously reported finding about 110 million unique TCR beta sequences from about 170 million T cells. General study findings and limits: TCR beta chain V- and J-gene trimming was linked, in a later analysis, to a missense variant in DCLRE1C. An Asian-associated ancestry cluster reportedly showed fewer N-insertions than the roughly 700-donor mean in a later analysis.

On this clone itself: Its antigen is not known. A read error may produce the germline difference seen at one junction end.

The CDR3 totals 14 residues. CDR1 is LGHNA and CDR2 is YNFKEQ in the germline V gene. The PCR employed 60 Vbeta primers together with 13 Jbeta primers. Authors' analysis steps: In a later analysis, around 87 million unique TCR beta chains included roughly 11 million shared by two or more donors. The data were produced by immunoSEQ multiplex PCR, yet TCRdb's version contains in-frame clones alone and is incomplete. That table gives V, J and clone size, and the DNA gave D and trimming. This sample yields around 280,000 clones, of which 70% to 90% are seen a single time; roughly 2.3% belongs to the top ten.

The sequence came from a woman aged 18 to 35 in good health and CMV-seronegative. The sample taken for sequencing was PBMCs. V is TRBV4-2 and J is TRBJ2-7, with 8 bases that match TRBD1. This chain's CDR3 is CASNQGTGYYEQYF. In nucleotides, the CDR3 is TGTGCCAGCAACCAAGGGACAGGTTACTACGAGCAGTACTTC.